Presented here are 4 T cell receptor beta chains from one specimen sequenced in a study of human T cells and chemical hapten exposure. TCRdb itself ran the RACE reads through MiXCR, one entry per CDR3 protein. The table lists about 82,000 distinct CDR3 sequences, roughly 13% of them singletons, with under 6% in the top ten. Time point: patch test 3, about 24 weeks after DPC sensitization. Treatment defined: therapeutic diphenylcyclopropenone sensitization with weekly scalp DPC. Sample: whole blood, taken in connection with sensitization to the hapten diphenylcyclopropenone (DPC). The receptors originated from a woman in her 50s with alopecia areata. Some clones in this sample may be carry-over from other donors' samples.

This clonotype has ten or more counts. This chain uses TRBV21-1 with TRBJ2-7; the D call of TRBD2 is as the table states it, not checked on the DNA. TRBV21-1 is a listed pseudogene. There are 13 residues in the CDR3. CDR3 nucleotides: TGTGCCAGCAGCAAAAAAGTCCTCTACGAGCAGTACTTC. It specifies CASSKKVLYEQYF.

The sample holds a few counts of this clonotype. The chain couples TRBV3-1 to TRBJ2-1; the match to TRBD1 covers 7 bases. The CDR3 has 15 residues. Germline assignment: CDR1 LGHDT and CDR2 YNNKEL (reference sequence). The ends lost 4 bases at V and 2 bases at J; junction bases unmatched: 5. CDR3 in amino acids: CASSPTGPTYNEQFF. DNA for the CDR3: TGTGCCAGCAGCCCGACAGGGCCGACCTACAATGAGCAGTTCTTC.

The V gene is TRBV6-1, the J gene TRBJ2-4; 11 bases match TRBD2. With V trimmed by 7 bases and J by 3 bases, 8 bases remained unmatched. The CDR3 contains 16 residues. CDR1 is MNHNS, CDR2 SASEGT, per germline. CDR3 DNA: TGTGCCAGCATTCCGACTAGCGGGATCGGCAAAAACATTCAGTACTTC. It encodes CASIPTSGIGKNIQYF.

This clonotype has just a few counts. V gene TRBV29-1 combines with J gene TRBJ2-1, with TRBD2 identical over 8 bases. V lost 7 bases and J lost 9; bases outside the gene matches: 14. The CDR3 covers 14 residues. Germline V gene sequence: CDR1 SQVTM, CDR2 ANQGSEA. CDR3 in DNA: TGCAGCGCTACCCAGAGCGGGAGCCGTAGTGAGCAGTTCTTC. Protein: CSATQSGSRSEQFF.